This section outlines one TCR beta chain sequence together with its context. The source of the sample is a study of blood T cell repertoires in COVID-19. Study-wide context: The United States, Italy and Spain were the sources of the acute and convalescent COVID-19 samples. The cDNA or gDNA used as material had been derived from T cells, B-cell-depleted T cells, or PBMCs.

In the original analysis: For nucleated cells, counts were estimated from reference gene primer amplification. Generated by immunoSEQ multiplex PCR, the TCRdb table keeps only in-frame clones and is missing some. V and J calls and clone size come straight from that table; D and trimming were deduced from the DNA. The sample consists of around 190,000 clones, 80% of them appearing once. The CDR3 is 16 residues long. Germline assignment: CDR1 PRHDT and CDR2 FYEKMQ (reference sequence). The junction had 3 bases not matched to a gene; V was cut back by 5 bases and J by 2 bases. The chain recombines TRBV13 with TRBJ2-7; 16 nucleotides line up with TRBD2. Sequencing was carried out using peripheral blood. The clonotype comes from a man between 60 and 70 years old with acute or convalescent COVID-19. The CDR3 region is CASSAGLAGGPYEQYF. As DNA, the CDR3 is TGTGCCAGCAGCGCGGGACTAGCGGGGGGGCCCTACGAGCAGTACTTC.